The sequence of this TCR beta chain was determined in a study of T cell repertoires in urothelial bladder cancer. Study overall: A few lesions each were cT0, cTa, cT1, and cT2 or greater. Whole-study results and caveats: Carcinoma specimens had fewer T cells than benign specimens.

CDR1 and CDR2 from the germline V gene are SEHNR and FQNEAQ (reference sequence). The CDR3 sequence is 15 residues long. Trimming at V came to 5 bases and at J to 7 bases, leaving 8 bases not matched to a gene. Sequenced by immunoSEQ multiplex PCR; TCRdb stores in-frame clones only, minus some. The sample includes 13,000 or so clones, 60% to 70% of them seen just once. Remarks on this clone: Antigen specificity is unknown.

The chain carries TRBV7-9 and TRBJ1-1; 12 bases match TRBD1. Input material: tumor-infiltrating cells from bladder cancer. The sequence was collected from a human donor with urothelial carcinoma. CDR3 region: CASSVTGQGAGEAFF. Written as DNA, the CDR3 is TGTGCCAGCAGCGTGACGGGACAGGGGGCCGGTGAAGCTTTCTTT. Full variable domain (missing parts from reference TRBV7-9 and TRBJ1-1): DTGVSQNPRHKITKRGQNVTFRCDPISEHNRLYWYRQTLGQGPEFLTYFQNEAQLEKSRLLSDRFSAERPKGSFSTLEIQRTEQGDSAMYLCASSVTGQGAGEAFFGQGTRLTVV.